What follows are 28 T cell receptor beta chains derived from one specimen sequenced in a study of blood T cell repertoires in COVID-19. Profiling relied on immunoSEQ multiplex PCR, and the TCRdb table lists in-frame clones only, not all of them. The data show more than 30,000 clones, 75% to 90% seen once. The sample taken for sequencing was peripheral blood. The receptor set was obtained from a woman of 80 years or more with active or convalescent COVID-19.

The chain links TRBV29-1 to TRBJ1-1; 7 positions agree with TRBD1. CDR3 size: 13 residues. Trimming took 6 bases from V and 2 from J; bases not matched to a gene: 6. From germline, CDR1 is SQVTM and CDR2 ANQGSEA. Here the CDR3 DNA reads TGCAGCGTAGCCCGACAGGGTAACACTGAAGCTTTCTTT. Protein: CSVARQGNTEAFF.

This clone was recorded a few times. The final CDR3 position lacks the conserved phenylalanine or tryptophan, pointing to a likely read error. The limits of the CDR3 on the DNA are not certain, so only TCRdb's listed CDR3 is given. J is TRBJ1-2 and V is TRBV2. The CDR3 has 11 residues if both end residues are counted. Germline loops: CDR1 SNHLY, CDR2 FYNNEI. The CDR3 loop is CASSEFRVEFI.

This rearrangement joins TRBV6-6 to TRBJ1-2, with a weak D call TRBD1 (5 bases). The CDR3 extends over 13 amino acids. V shed 4 bases and J shed 8 bases, with 14 bases lying between them. Germline loops: CDR1 MNHNY, CDR2 SVGAGI (reference sequence). CDR3 bases: TGTGCCAGCAGTTTGGGACCGGGAGGGGGCTACACCTTC. Amino acids: CASSLGPGGGYTF.

J is TRBJ1-1 and V is TRBV2, with 7 bases identical to TRBD1. The CDR3 runs 13 residues. Per germline, CDR1 SNHLY and CDR2 FYNNEI. The V and J ends lost 7 bases and 10 bases, in that order; junction bases with no gene match: 12. The CDR3 sequence: CASTRDRVDGAFF. CDR3 nucleotides: TGTGCCAGCACCCGAGACAGGGTGGATGGAGCTTTCTTT.

The chain recombines TRBV2 with TRBJ2-3; TRBD2 is a possible D gene (7 bases). The germline V gene has CDR1 SNHLY and CDR2 FYNNEI. The CDR3 runs 16 residues. V was pared by 10 bases and J by 3 bases, with 23 bases between. The CDR3 DNA follows: TGTGCCACCACAGGGCTGGGTGCGGGGGCGACAGATACGCAGTATTTT. Encoded protein: CATTGLGAGATDTQYF.

This chain uses TRBV28 with TRBJ2-7, with D perhaps TRBD1 (6 bases). The CDR3 spans 14 residues. The germline CDR1 and CDR2 sequences are MDHEN and SYDVKM. Trimming took off 3 bases at V and 4 bases at J, with 13 bases between the two ends. Written as DNA, the CDR3 is TGTGCCAGCAGTTTTCGGACAGAACTTTACGAGCAGTACTTC. Encoded protein: CASSFRTELYEQYF. The complete variable domain, with remaining parts taken from reference TRBV28 and TRBJ2-7, reads DVKVTQSSRYLVKRTGEKVFLECVQDMDHENMFWYRQDPGLGLRLIYFSYDVKMKEKGDIPEGYSVSREKKERFSLILESASTNQTSMYLCASSFRTELYEQYFGPGTRLTVT.

The chain couples TRBV5-6 to TRBJ2-5; 7 nucleotides agree with TRBD1. V lost 3 bases and J lost 4; bases outside the gene matches: 12. This CDR3 contains 16 residues. The V gene's germline CDR1 is SGHDT and CDR2 YYEEEE. The CDR3 is CASSSVVGQTRETQYF. CDR3 bases: TGTGCCAGCAGCTCCGTGGTGGGACAGACGAGAGAGACCCAGTACTTC. Combining the CDR3 with reference TRBV5-6 and TRBJ2-5 gives the whole variable domain DAGVTQSPTHLIKTRGQQVTLRCSPKSGHDTVSWYQQALGQGPQFIFQYYEEEERQRGNFPDRFSGHQFPNYSSELNVNALLLGDSALYLCASSSVVGQTRETQYFGPGTRLLVL.

The rearrangement uses TRBV19 and TRBJ2-7; no reliable D call. Between the trimmed V and J ends, which lost 5 bases and 2 bases, there was a span of 7 bases. This CDR3 is 12 amino acids long. The V gene's germline CDR1 is LNHDA and CDR2 SQIVND (reference sequence). The CDR3 bases are TGTGCCAGTAGTTCTGTCGCCTACGAGCAGTACTTC. Its translation: CASSSVAYEQYF.

The chain links TRBV5-6 to TRBJ2-5; 7 nucleotides agree with TRBD2. The CDR3 is 13 amino acids. The junction had 2 bases not matched to a gene; V was cut back by 6 bases and J by 0 bases. Germline loops: CDR1 SGHDT, CDR2 YYEEEE. The DNA of the CDR3 is TGTGCCAGCACTGGGAGGGACCAAGAGACCCAGTACTTC. Translation gives CASTGRDQETQYF.

The chain links TRBV27 to TRBJ2-7; D possibly corresponds to TRBD1 (5 bases). The CDR3 has 14 residues. Between the trimmed V and J ends, which lost 6 bases and 2 bases, there was a span of 14 bases. CDR1 and CDR2 from the germline V gene are MNHEY and SMNVEV (reference sequence). CDR3 nucleotide sequence: TGTGCCAGCAGCAGGCAGGGAAACCCCTACGAGCAGTACTTC. It encodes CASSRQGNPYEQYF.

V and J are TRBV15 and TRBJ1-1; no clear D. V lost 5 bases, J lost 1 base, and 14 bases lay in between. This CDR3 is 15 amino acids long. CDR1 is LNHNV and CDR2 is YYDKDF in the germline V gene (reference sequence). The CDR3 is CATSGPGGRNTEAFF. CDR3 DNA sequence: TGTGCCACCAGCGGTCCCGGAGGGCGGAACACTGAAGCTTTCTTT.

This clone was picked up one time. V and J are TRBV18 and TRBJ1-4, with unresolved D. CDR3 size: 13 residues. Trimming left V 0 bases short and J 8 bases short, with 7 bases between. CDR1 is KGHSH and CDR2 is LQKENI in the germline V gene. CDR3 loop: CASSPPDWEKLFF. The CDR3 DNA reads as TGTGCCAGCTCACCACCGGACTGGGAAAAACTGTTTTTT.

The V gene is TRBV28, the J gene TRBJ1-1; TRBD1 agrees at 7 bases. The CDR3 runs to 14 residues. Germline V gives CDR1 MDHEN, CDR2 SYDVKM. Trimming removed 6 bases from V and 0 bases from J; junction bases left unmatched: 4. CDR3 sequence: CASSAGQMNTEAFF. CDR3 bases: TGTGCCAGCAGCGCGGGACAGATGAACACTGAAGCTTTCTTT.

The gene calls are TRBV6-1 and TRBJ2-1; a weak D match, TRBD2 (5 bases). Germline CDR1 is MNHNS and CDR2 is SASEGT. This CDR3 region has 16 residues. V was cut by 0 bases and J by 2 bases, with 11 bases left in between. This chain's CDR3 is CASSEALRGTYNEQFF. The CDR3 DNA reads TGTGCCAGCAGTGAAGCGCTTCGAGGGACCTACAATGAGCAGTTCTTC.

The rearrangement joins TRBV29-1 to TRBJ2-7, with 10 bases fitting TRBD1. Trimming at V came to 5 bases and at J to 3 bases, leaving 4 bases not matched to a gene. CDR1 and CDR2 from the germline V gene are SQVTM and ANQGSEA. The CDR3 is made up of 13 amino acids. The CDR3 region is CSVSRTGGYEQYF. The CDR3 DNA is TGCAGCGTTTCGCGGACAGGGGGCTACGAGCAGTACTTC.

V gene TRBV5-1 combines with J gene TRBJ2-7, with 7 bases that match TRBD2. Unmatched junction bases numbered 0, after V lost 3 bases and J lost 3 bases. Looked up from germline, CDR1 is SGHRS and CDR2 is YFSETQ. This CDR3 comprises 12 residues. The CDR3 is CASSSGGYEQYF. The CDR3, as DNA: TGCGCCAGCAGCTCGGGGGGCTACGAGCAGTACTTC.

The J gene is TRBJ2-1, the V gene TRBV19; no reliable D call. CDR1 and CDR2 (germline): LNHDA, SQIVND (reference sequence). The ends were cut back, 6 bases at V and 8 bases at J, with 17 bases in the middle. The CDR3 sequence is 14 residues long. In DNA, the CDR3 is TGTGCCAGTAGCTTACTAACCCCATTGGATGAGCAGTTCTTC. This gives the protein CASSLLTPLDEQFF. Complete variable domain (other parts from reference TRBV19 and TRBJ2-1): DGGITQSPKYLFRKEGQNVTLSCEQNLNHDAMYWYRQDPGQGLRLIYYSQIVNDFQKGDIAEGYSVSREKKESFPLTVTSAQKNPTAFYLCASSLLTPLDEQFFGPGTRLTVL.

J is TRBJ1-5 and V is TRBV19, with 7 bases matching TRBD1. Germline trimming cut 6 bases from V and 1 base from J; bases unmatched to any gene: 15. Per germline, CDR1 LNHDA and CDR2 SQIVND (reference sequence). The CDR3 extends over 18 amino acids. This CDR3 reads CASSPTRTGLTSNQPQHF. CDR3 nucleotides: TGTGCCAGTAGCCCGACAAGGACAGGCCTAACGAGCAATCAGCCCCAGCATTTT.

The CDR3 sequence: CASSEGGTLYGYTF. The CDR3 nucleotides are TGTGCCAGCAGTGAAGGGGGCACCCTCTATGGCTACACCTTC. The rearrangement links TRBV6-1 to TRBJ1-2; a possible D gene is TRBD1 (5 bases). CDR3 length: 14 residues. Germline CDR1 reads MNHNS; CDR2 reads SASEGT. With 1 base removed from V and 4 bases from J, the gap between germline ends came to 10 bases.

This sequence joins TRBV6-6 and TRBJ1-1, with unresolved D. V was clipped by 1 base and J by 5 bases, with 14 bases between them. CDR1 is MNHNY, CDR2 SVGAGI, per germline (reference sequence). The CDR3 has 15 amino acids. The CDR3 loop is CASSYFAGGGTEAFF. As DNA, the CDR3 is TGTGCCAGCAGTTACTTCGCAGGTGGTGGAACTGAAGCTTTCTTT.

The chain recombines TRBV5-1 with TRBJ2-3; 12 positions match TRBD1. Germline CDR1 SGHRS, CDR2 YFSETQ. V was clipped by 4 bases and J by 4 bases; unmatched bases: 10. This CDR3 region has 17 residues. The CDR3 here is CASSQTPGQGAADTQYF. The CDR3 DNA reads as TGCGCCAGCAGCCAAACACCGGGACAGGGGGCGGCAGATACGCAGTATTTT.

V and J are TRBV11-2 and TRBJ1-1, with D unclear. V was cut by 5 bases and J by 9 bases, with 10 bases left in between. The CDR3 is made up of 11 amino acids. The germline V gene has CDR1 SGHAT and CDR2 FQNNGV. The CDR3 DNA is TGTGCCAGCAGCCCGAGGACTCAAGCTTTCTTT. It codes for CASSPRTQAFF.

This sequence joins TRBV2 and TRBJ1-1, with 12 bases fitting TRBD1. The ends lost 6 bases at V and 6 bases at J; junction bases unmatched: 5. The germline V gene has CDR1 SNHLY and CDR2 FYNNEI. This CDR3 is 14 amino acids long. The CDR3 is CASSRDRGPPEAFF. DNA for the CDR3: TGTGCCAGCAGCCGGGACAGGGGGCCCCCTGAAGCTTTCTTT.

V usage is TRBV15 and J usage is TRBJ2-7; 7 nucleotides match TRBD1. The germline V gene encodes CDR1 LNHNV and CDR2 YYDKDF (reference sequence). The CDR3 length is 14 residues. The J segment lost 4 bases and the V segment lost 4 bases, leaving 7 bases of the junction unmatched. CDR3 protein: CATSTRTGEYEQYF. In nucleotides, the CDR3 is TGTGCCACCAGCACCCGTACAGGGGAATACGAGCAGTACTTC.

CDR3 DNA: TGTGCCAGCAGCATACGGGACAGGGAGCGTCAGCCCCAGCATTTT. Translation gives CASSIRDRERQPQHF. The chain carries TRBV6-6 and TRBJ1-5; 9 nucleotides align to TRBD1. The J segment lost 6 bases and the V segment lost 6 bases, leaving 9 bases of the junction unmatched. Per germline, CDR1 MNHNY and CDR2 SVGAGI (reference sequence). The CDR3 is 15 amino acids.

The chain carries TRBV3-1 (or the pseudogene TRBV3-2) and TRBJ1-2; 10 bases are a match to TRBD1. V lost 1 base, J lost 4 bases, and 6 bases stayed unmatched. CDR1 is LGHDT, CDR2 YNNKEL, per germline (reference sequence). The CDR3 is 16 residues long. The CDR3 DNA reads TGTGCCAGCAGCCAAGGTGGGACAGGGGATCGCTATGGCTACACCTTC. As protein: CASSQGGTGDRYGYTF.

The J gene is TRBJ2-1, the V gene TRBV3-1 (or the pseudogene TRBV3-2); 11 positions match TRBD1. The CDR3 sequence is 16 residues long. Looked up from germline, CDR1 is LGHDT and CDR2 is YNNKEL (reference sequence). Unmatched junction bases numbered 4, after V lost 0 bases and J lost 6 bases. CDR3 sequence: CASSQDRTGGFNEQFF. CDR3 DNA sequence: TGTGCCAGCAGCCAAGATCGGACAGGGGGCTTCAATGAGCAGTTCTTC.

This chain joins TRBV18 and TRBJ1-1, with 9 bases that match TRBD1. Unmatched junction bases numbered 3, after V lost 3 bases and J lost 10 bases. This CDR3 spans 12 amino acids. CDR1 is KGHSH and CDR2 is LQKENI in the germline V gene. The CDR3 bases are TGTGCCAGCTCACCTAGGGACAGGGCAGCTTTCTTT. Translated, it gives CASSPRDRAAFF.